The clone carrying this TCR beta chain was seen a single time. Its target is not known. The data originate from a study of cytomegalovirus exposure and HLA in healthy donors. PCR was performed using 60 Vbeta and 13 Jbeta primers. Clones were read by immunoSEQ multiplex PCR, and TCRdb kept only the in-frame ones, dropping some. The table has 200,000 or so clones, approximately 81% seen once. J was trimmed by 9 bases and V by 4 bases; bases with no gene match: 9. Germline-derived CDR1 and CDR2 are MNHNS and SASEGT. This CDR3 spans 15 amino acids. General study points: In a later analysis, TCR beta V- and J-gene trimming showed a link to a missense DCLRE1C variant.

This clonotype was sampled from a woman between 18 and 29 years old in good health and CMV-seropositive. Material: PBMCs. V usage is TRBV6-1 and J usage is TRBJ2-2; 9 positions match TRBD1. Written as DNA, the CDR3 is TGTGCCAGCAGTGGGTCCGGGACAGGGAGCCGGGAGCTGTTTTTT. This gives the protein CASSGSGTGSRELFF.